Listed here are 14 T cell receptor beta chains from one sample, sequenced in a study of T cell changes during pregnancy in multiple sclerosis. Method: immunoSEQ multiplex PCR; TCRdb's copy keeps in-frame clones and lacks some. The sample lists around 100,000 clones, 92% occurring once. The starting material was peripheral blood, obtained after pregnancy. The receptors stem from a female donor with multiple sclerosis, enrolled in a pregnancy study.

The rearrangement joins TRBV5-4 to TRBJ1-1; D not certain. Looked up from germline, CDR1 is SGHNT and CDR2 is YYREEE (reference sequence). The CDR3 is 16 amino acids. Trimming stripped 4 bases from V and 1 base from J, with 17 bases between. The CDR3 DNA reads TGTGCCAGCAGCCCTGGCGGGCAACTAAGGAACACTGAAGCTTTCTTT. This sequence encodes CASSPGGQLRNTEAFF.

As concerns this clone: This CDR3 is also generated by other DNA sequences in the sample. The rearrangement links TRBV5-1 to TRBJ2-2, with D tentatively TRBD2 (6 bases). The V end lost 0 bases, the J end lost 4 bases, and 10 bases lay between the germline ends. The germline CDR1 and CDR2 sequences are SGHRS and YFSETQ. The CDR3 contains 15 residues. DNA for the CDR3: TGCGCCAGCAGCTTGGTGGCGGGGTCCACCGGGGAGCTGTTTTTT. This gives the protein CASSLVAGSTGELFF.

The rearrangement joins TRBV7-7 to TRBJ2-5, with TRBD2 matching 7 bases. The CDR3 has 15 amino acids. Germline V gene data show CDR1 as SSHAT and CDR2 as FNYEAQ (reference sequence). J gave up 7 bases and V 4 bases, and 12 bases lay outside the gene matches. The CDR3, as DNA: TGTGCCAGCAGCTCGGACGGTCGTGGGAGGGGGACCCAGTACTTC. It encodes CASSSDGRGRGTQYF.

The CDR3 is CASSITGQGARRDEAFF. CDR3 nucleotides: TGTGCCAGTAGTATCACTGGACAGGGGGCGCGACGAGATGAAGCTTTCTTT. The V and J genes are TRBV19 and TRBJ1-1, with TRBD1 matching 11 bases. V gave up 3 bases and J gave up 7 bases; unmatched junction bases: 13. The germline V gene encodes CDR1 LNHDA and CDR2 SQIVND (reference sequence). The CDR3 has 17 amino acids.

The V and J genes are TRBV18 and TRBJ1-3; no definite D call. Germline V CDR1 and CDR2: KGHSH, LQKENI. The V and J ends lost 3 bases and 0 bases respectively, with 12 bases between them. CDR3 length: 16 residues. The CDR3, as DNA: TGTGCCAGCTCACCCCAGGAGGGATCCTCTGGAAACACCATATATTTT. It translates to CASSPQEGSSGNTIYF.

This chain uses TRBV5-1 with TRBJ1-1; TRBD1 is a possible D gene (5 bases). The germline CDR1 and CDR2 sequences are SGHRS and YFSETQ. Trimming took 0 bases from V and 1 from J, leaving 13 bases between them. This CDR3 is 16 amino acids long. CDR3 in amino acids: CASSLAGQGGNTEAFF. CDR3 sequence (DNA): TGCGCCAGCAGCTTGGCCGGGCAGGGCGGGAACACTGAAGCTTTCTTT.

This chain uses TRBV19 with TRBJ1-5; D might be TRBD1 (6 bases). The CDR3 has 15 residues. Trimming left V 1 base short and J 11 bases short, with 18 bases between. CDR1 is LNHDA and CDR2 is SQIVND in the germline V gene (reference sequence). This CDR3 is CASSIGDNRFFAQHF. CDR3 bases: TGTGCCAGTAGTATAGGGGACAACCGGTTCTTTGCCCAGCATTTT.

The chain employs TRBV11-2 and TRBJ1-5; 7 nucleotides align to TRBD1. The V and J ends lost 5 bases and 3 bases, in that order; junction bases with no gene match: 4. The CDR3 contains 14 residues. Germline V gives CDR1 SGHAT, CDR2 FQNNGV. The CDR3 region has the DNA TGTGCCAGCAGCACGACAGGGTACAATCAGCCCCAGCATTTT. Translating gives CASSTTGYNQPQHF.

J is TRBJ1-2 and V is TRBV7-6; 7 nucleotides line up with TRBD1. CDR3 length: 16 residues. The V and J ends lost 5 bases and 7 bases, in that order; junction bases with no gene match: 16. CDR1 is SGHVS, CDR2 FNYEAQ, per germline. The CDR3 region is CASSPGAAQGRGGYTF. In nucleotides, the CDR3 is TGTGCCAGCAGCCCAGGGGCGGCACAGGGGCGAGGTGGCTACACCTTC.

The rearrangement uses TRBV27 and TRBJ1-4; D possibly corresponds to TRBD1 (5 bases). CDR1 MNHEY and CDR2 SMNVEV come from the germline V gene (reference sequence). This CDR3 comprises 13 residues. V was shortened by 3 bases and J by 8 bases, with 10 bases between the two germline ends. CDR3 nucleotides: TGTGCCAGCAGTTTTACAGGCTGGGAAAAACTGTTTTTT. Translated: CASSFTGWEKLFF.

The J gene is TRBJ2-7, the V gene TRBV28; D is ambiguous. V lost 2 bases and J lost 5, with 4 bases in between. The germline V gene has CDR1 MDHEN and CDR2 SYDVKM. The CDR3 is 11 residues long. The CDR3 sequence: CASSLTNEQYF. In DNA form, the CDR3 reads TGTGCCAGCAGTTTAACAAACGAGCAGTACTTC.

In DNA form, the CDR3 reads TGTGCCAGCACCCCCGACGGGGCTAACTATGGCTACACCTTC. This sequence encodes CASTPDGANYGYTF. The V call is TRBV6-6, the J call TRBJ1-2; unclear D gene. The CDR3 runs 14 residues. Germline V gene sequence: CDR1 MNHNY, CDR2 SVGAGI (reference sequence). Trimming pared 7 bases from V and 0 bases from J, leaving 12 bases between.

The CDR3 region has the DNA TGCGCCAGCAGTGCACTGGCGGGCACTGAAGCTTTCTTT. As protein: CASSALAGTEAFF. The rearrangement joins TRBV10-1 to TRBJ1-1; no reliable D call. CDR3 length equals 13 residues. The ends were cut back, 4 bases at V and 4 bases at J, with 10 bases in the middle. Looked up from germline, CDR1 is WNHNN and CDR2 is SYGVQD (reference sequence).

The V gene is TRBV2, the J gene TRBJ1-4; maybe TRBD1 (5 bases). The CDR3 totals 15 residues. With 6 bases removed from V and 0 bases from J, the gap between germline ends came to 11 bases. From germline, CDR1 is SNHLY and CDR2 FYNNEI. CDR3 bases: TGTGCCAGCAGCCTCCGGGGGTCAACTAATGAAAAACTGTTTTTT. Translation: CASSLRGSTNEKLFF.